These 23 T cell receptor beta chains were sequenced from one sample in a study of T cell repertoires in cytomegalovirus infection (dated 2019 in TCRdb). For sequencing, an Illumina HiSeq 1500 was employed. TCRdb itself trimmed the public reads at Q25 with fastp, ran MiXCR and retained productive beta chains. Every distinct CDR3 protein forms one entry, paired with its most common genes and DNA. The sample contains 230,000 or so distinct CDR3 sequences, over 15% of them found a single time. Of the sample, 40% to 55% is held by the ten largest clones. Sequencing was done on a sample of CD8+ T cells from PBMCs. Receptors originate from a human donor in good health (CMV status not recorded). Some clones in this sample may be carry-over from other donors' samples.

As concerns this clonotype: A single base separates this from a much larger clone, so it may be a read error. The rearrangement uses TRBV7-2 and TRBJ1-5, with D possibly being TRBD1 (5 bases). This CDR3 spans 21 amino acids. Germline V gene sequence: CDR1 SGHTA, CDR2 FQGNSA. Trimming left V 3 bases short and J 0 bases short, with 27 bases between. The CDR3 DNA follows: TGTGCCAGCAGCTTGGTCCCCACAGGCCACCCCGGCGGATATAGCAATCAGCCCCAGCATTTT. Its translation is CASSLVPTGHPGGYSNQPQHF.

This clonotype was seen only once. CDR3 DNA: TGTGCCAGCAGCTTAGAAGGTTACGGGCTGGGGAACACTGAAGCTTTCTTT. It yields the protein CASSLEGYGLGNTEAFF. The chain employs TRBV7-4 and TRBJ1-1; D is unresolved. The CDR3 covers 17 residues. V gave up 1 base and J gave up 1 base, with 16 bases separating them. Per germline, CDR1 SGHVT and CDR2 SQSDAQ.

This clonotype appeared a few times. CDR3 coding DNA: TGTGCCAGCAGTTTATCCCCTTATTTCCCCAACAGGGGGGGGTCCTACAATGAGCAGTTCTTC. Amino acid sequence: CASSLSPYFPNRGGSYNEQFF. V and J are TRBV27 and TRBJ2-1; the D gene is possibly TRBD1 (8 bases). This CDR3 has 21 residues. CDR1 is MNHEY, CDR2 SMNVEV, per germline (reference sequence). V lost 0 bases, J lost 1 base, and 25 bases lay in between.

The CDR3 here is CSATSGGAPHQDTQYF. The CDR3 nucleotides are TGCAGTGCTACAAGCGGGGGCGCCCCCCATCAAGATACGCAGTATTTT. This chain links TRBV20-1 with TRBJ2-3, with 8 bases that match TRBD2. Trimming removed 4 bases from V and 5 bases from J; junction bases left unmatched: 14. CDR1 is DFQATT and CDR2 is SNEGSKA in the germline V gene (reference sequence). The CDR3 sequence is 16 residues long.

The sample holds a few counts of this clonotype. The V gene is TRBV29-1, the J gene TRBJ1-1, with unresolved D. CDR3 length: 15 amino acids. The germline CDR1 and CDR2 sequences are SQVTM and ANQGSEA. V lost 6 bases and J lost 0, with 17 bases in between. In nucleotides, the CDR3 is TGCAGCGTGAACCACCAAGGACGGTTGAACACTGAAGCTTTCTTT. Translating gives CSVNHQGRLNTEAFF. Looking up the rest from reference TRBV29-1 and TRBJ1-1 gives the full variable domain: SAVISQKPSRDICQRGTSLTIQCQVDSQVTMMFWYRQQPGQSLTLIATANQGSEATYESGFVIDKFPISRPNLTFSTLTVSNMSPEDSSIYLCSVNHQGRLNTEAFFGQGTRLTVV.

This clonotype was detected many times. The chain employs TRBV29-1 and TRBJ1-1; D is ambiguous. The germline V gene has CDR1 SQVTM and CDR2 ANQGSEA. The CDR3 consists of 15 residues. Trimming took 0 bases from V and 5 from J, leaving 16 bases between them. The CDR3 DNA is TGCAGCGTTGAAGATCGGGGTTACAGAGGAACTGAAGCTTTCTTT. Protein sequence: CSVEDRGYRGTEAFF.

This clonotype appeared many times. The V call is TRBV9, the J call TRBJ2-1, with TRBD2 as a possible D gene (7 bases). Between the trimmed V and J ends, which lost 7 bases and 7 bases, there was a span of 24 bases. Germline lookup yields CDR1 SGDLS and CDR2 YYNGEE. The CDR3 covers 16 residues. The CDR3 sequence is CASGPFGTPGGNEQFF. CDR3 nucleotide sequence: TGTGCCAGCGGACCATTCGGGACACCGGGGGGTAATGAGCAGTTCTTC. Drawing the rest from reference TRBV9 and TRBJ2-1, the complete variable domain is DSGVTQTPKHLITATGQRVTLRCSPRSGDLSVYWYQQSLDQGLQFLIQYYNGEERAKGNILERFSAQQFPDLHSELNLSSLELGDSALYFCASGPFGTPGGNEQFFGPGTRLTVL.

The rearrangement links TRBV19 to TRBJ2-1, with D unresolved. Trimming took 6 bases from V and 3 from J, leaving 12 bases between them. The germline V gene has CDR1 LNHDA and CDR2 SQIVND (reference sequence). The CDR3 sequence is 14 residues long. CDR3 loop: CASSPLEYYNEQFF. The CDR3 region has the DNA TGTGCCAGTAGCCCCTTGGAATACTACAATGAGCAGTTCTTC.

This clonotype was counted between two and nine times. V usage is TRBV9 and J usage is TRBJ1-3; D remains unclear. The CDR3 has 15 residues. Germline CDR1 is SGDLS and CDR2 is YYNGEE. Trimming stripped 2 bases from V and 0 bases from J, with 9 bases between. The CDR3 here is CASSVDEASGNTIYF. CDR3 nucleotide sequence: TGTGCCAGCAGCGTGGACGAAGCCTCTGGAAACACCATATATTTT.

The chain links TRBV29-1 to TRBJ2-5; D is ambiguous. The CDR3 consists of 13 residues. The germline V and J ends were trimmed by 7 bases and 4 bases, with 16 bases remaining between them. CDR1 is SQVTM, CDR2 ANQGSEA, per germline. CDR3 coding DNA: TGCAGCGCCCCGACTGAGTGGGGAGAGACCCAGTACTTC. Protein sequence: CSAPTEWGETQYF.

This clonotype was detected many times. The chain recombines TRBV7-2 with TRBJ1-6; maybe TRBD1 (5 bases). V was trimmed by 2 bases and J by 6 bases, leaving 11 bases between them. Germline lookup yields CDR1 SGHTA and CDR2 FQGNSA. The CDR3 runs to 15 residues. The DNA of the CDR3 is TGTGCCAGCAGCTTATCACCAGGGATTAATTCACCCCTCCACTTT. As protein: CASSLSPGINSPLHF.

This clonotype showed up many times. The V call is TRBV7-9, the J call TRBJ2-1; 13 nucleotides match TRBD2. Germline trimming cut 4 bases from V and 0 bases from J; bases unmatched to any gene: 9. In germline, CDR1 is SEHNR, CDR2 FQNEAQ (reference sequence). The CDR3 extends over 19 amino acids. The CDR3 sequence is CASSYGLAGVPSSYNEQFF. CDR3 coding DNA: TGTGCCAGCAGCTATGGACTAGCGGGGGTCCCAAGCTCCTACAATGAGCAGTTCTTC. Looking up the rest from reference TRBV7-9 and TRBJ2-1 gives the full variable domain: DTGVSQNPRHKITKRGQNVTFRCDPISEHNRLYWYRQTLGQGPEFLTYFQNEAQLEKSRLLSDRFSAERPKGSFSTLEIQRTEQGDSAMYLCASSYGLAGVPSSYNEQFFGPGTRLTVL.

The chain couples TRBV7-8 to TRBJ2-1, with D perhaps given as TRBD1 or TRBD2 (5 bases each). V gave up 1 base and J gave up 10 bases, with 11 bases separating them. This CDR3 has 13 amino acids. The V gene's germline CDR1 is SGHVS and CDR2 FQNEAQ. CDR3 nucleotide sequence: TGTGCCAGCAGCTTAGTAGATAGGGACGAGCAGTTCTTC. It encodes CASSLVDRDEQFF.

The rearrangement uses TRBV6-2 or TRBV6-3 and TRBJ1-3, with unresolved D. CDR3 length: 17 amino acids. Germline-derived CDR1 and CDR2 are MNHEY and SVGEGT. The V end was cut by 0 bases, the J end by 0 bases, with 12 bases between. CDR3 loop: CASSYSIWADSGNTIYF. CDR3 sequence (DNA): TGTGCCAGCAGTTACTCGATTTGGGCCGACTCTGGAAACACCATATATTTT.

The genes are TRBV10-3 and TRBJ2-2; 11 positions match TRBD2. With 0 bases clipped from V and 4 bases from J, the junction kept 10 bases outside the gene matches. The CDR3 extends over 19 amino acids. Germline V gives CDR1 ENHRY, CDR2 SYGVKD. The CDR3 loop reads CAISESTGGLAALTGELFF. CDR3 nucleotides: TGTGCCATCAGTGAGTCGACCGGGGGACTAGCGGCCCTCACCGGGGAGCTGTTTTTT.

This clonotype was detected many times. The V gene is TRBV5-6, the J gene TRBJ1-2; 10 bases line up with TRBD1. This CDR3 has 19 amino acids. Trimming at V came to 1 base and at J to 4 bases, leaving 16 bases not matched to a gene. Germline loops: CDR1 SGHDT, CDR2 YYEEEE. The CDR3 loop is CASSLYVVTGGARGYGYTF. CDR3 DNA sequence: TGTGCCAGCAGCTTGTACGTAGTGACAGGGGGCGCGAGGGGCTATGGCTACACCTTC.

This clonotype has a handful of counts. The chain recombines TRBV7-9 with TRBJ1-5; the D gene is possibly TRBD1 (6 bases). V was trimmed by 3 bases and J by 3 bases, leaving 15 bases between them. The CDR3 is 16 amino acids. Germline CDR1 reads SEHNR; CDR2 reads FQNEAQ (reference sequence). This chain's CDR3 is CASSLLGARNNQPQHF. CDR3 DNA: TGTGCCAGCAGCTTGTTGGGGGCCAGAAACAATCAGCCCCAGCATTTT.

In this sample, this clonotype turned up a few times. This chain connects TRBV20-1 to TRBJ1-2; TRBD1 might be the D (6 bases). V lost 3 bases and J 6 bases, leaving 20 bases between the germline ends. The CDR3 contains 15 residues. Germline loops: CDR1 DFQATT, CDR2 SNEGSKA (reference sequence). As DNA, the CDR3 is TGCAGTGCTAGGGGTGGTGGGGGGCTTTCGGATGGCTACACCTTC. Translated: CSARGGGGLSDGYTF.

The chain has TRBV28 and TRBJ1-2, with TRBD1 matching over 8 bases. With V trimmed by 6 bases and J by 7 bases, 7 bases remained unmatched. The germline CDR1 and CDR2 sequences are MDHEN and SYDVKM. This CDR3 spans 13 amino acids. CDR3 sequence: CASRANRGGGYTF. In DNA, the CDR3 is TGTGCCAGCAGGGCAAACAGGGGGGGTGGCTACACCTTC.

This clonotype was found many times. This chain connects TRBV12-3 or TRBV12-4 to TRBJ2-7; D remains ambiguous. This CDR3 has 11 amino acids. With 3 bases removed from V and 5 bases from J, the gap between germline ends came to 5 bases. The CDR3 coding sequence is TGTGCCAGCAGTTTTGGGCACGAGCAGTACTTC. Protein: CASSFGHEQYF.

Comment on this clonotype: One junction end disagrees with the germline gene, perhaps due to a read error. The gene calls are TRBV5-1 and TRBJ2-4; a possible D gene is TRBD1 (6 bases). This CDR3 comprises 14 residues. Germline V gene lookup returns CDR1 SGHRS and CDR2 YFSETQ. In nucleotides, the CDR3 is TGCGCCAGCAGCTTGACCCAGGGGAAAACCATTCAGTACTTC. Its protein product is CASSLTQGKTIQYF.

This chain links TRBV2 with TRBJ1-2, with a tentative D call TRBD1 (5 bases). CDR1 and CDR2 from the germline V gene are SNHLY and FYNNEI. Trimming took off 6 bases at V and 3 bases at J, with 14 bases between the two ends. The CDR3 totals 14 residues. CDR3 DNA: TGTGCCAGCAGGGGGGACTCCGGGGACTATGGCTACACCTTC. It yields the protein CASRGDSGDYGYTF.

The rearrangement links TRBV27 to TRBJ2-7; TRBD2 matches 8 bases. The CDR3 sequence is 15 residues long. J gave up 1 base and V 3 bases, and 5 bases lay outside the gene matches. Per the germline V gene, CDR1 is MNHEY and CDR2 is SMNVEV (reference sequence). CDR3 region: CASSFTGGASYEQYF. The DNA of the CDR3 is TGTGCCAGCAGTTTCACGGGGGGGGCTTCCTACGAGCAGTACTTC.